The entry below gives a single T cell receptor (beta chain) sequence along with its context. The CDR3 loop spans 15 amino acids. CDR1 and CDR2 (germline): SQVTM, ANQGSEA. Trimming cost V 6 bases and J 0 bases, with 15 bases left between them. Under the authors' procedure: Estimated nucleated cell counts came from reference gene primer amplification. Profiling relied on immunoSEQ multiplex PCR, and the TCRdb table lists in-frame clones only, not all of them. D and trimming were read from the DNA, whereas the V and J calls and clone size are those reported in that table. The sample holds fewer than 150,000 clones, 87% seen once. This record belongs to a study of blood T cell repertoires in COVID-19. Across the study: The study drew acute and convalescent COVID-19 samples from the United States, Italy and Spain. PBMCs, B-cell-depleted T cells, or T cells were the source of the cDNA or gDNA that made up the material.

The TCR was taken from a woman in her seventies with acute or convalescent COVID-19. This chain links TRBV29-1 with TRBJ2-1, with TRBD2 as a possible D gene (6 bases). Sequenced material: peripheral blood. CDR3 loop: CSVGGWRSSYNEQFF. CDR3 DNA sequence: TGCAGCGTCGGAGGGTGGCGAAGCTCCTACAATGAGCAGTTCTTC.